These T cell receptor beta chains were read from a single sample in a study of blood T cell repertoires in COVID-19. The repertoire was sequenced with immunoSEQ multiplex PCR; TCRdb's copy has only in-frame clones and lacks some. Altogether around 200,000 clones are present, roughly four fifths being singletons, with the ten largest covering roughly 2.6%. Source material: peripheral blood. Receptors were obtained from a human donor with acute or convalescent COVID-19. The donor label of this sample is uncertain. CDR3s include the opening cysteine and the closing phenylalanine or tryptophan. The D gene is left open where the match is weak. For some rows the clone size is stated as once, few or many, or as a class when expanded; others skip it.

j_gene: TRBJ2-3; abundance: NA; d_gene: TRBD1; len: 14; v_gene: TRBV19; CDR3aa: CASSRTGSVDTQYF; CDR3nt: TGTGCCAGTAGTAGGACAGGGTCTGTAGATACGCAGTATTTT
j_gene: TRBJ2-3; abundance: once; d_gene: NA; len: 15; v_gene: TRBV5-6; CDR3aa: CASSLVAGSPDTQYF; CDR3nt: TGTGCCAGCAGCTTGGTGGCGGGATCGCCAGATACGCAGTATTTT
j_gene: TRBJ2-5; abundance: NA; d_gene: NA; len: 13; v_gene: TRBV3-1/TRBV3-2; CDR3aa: CASSQNHGETQYF; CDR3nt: TGTGCCAGCAGCCAGAATCACGGAGAGACCCAGTACTTC
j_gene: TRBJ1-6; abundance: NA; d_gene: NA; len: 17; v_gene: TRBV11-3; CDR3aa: CASSSPRGGAIGSPLHF; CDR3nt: TGTGCCAGCAGCTCCCCTAGGGGGGGGGCGATCGGTTCACCCCTCCACTTT
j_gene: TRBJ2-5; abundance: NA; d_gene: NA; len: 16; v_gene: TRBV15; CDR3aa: CATSRDGSGLGETQYF; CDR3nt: TGTGCCACCAGCAGAGATGGGTCAGGGTTGGGGGAGACCCAGTACTTC
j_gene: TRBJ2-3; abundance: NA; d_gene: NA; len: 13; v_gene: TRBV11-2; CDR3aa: CASSLEAPDTQYF; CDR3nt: TGTGCCAGCAGCTTGGAGGCGCCCGATACGCAGTATTTT
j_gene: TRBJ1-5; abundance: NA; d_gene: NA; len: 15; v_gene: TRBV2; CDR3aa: CAGAKEGTSNQPQHF; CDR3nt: TGTGCCGGCGCGAAGGAGGGGACGAGCAATCAGCCCCAGCATTTT
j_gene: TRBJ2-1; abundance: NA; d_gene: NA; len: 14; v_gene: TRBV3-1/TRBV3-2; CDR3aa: CASSHLSSYNEQFF; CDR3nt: TGTGCCAGCAGCCACTTGAGCTCCTACAATGAGCAGTTCTTC
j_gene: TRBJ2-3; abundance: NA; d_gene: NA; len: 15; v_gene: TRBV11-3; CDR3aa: CASSLGRGHTDTQYF; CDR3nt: TGTGCCAGCAGCTTAGGGCGGGGGCACACAGATACGCAGTATTTT
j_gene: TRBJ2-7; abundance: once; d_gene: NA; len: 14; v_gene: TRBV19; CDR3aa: CASSTVQGSYEQYF; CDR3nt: TGTGCCAGTAGCACCGTACAGGGCTCCTACGAGCAGTACTTC
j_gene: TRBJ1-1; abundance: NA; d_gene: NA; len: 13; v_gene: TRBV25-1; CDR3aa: CASSESGGTEAFF; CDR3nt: TGTGCCAGCAGTGAGTCGGGGGGCACTGAAGCTTTCTTT
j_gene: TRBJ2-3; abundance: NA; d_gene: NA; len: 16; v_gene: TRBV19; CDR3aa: CASSIVGVTSTDTQYF; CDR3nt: TGTGCCAGTAGTATAGTGGGAGTTACTAGCACAGATACGCAGTATTTT
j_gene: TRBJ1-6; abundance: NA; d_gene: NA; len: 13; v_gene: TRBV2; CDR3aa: CASKIYNNSPLHF; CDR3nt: TGTGCCAGCAAAATCTATAATAATTCACCCCTCCACTTT
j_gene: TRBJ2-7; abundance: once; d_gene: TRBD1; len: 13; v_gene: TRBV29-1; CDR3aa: CSGTGTGSYEQYF; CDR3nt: TGCAGCGGTACCGGGACAGGGTCCTACGAGCAGTACTTC
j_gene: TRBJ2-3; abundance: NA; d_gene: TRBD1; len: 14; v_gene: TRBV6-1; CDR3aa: CASSEQGARDTQYF; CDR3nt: TGTGCCAGCAGTGAACAGGGGGCAAGAGATACGCAGTATTTT
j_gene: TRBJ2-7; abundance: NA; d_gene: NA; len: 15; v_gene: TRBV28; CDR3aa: CASSLVSGVGYEQYF; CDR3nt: TGTGCCAGCAGTTTAGTCTCGGGAGTAGGCTACGAGCAGTACTTC
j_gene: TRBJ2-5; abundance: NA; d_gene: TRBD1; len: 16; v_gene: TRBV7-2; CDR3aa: CASSLGGTGAGETQYF; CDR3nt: TGTGCCAGCAGCTTGGGGGGGACAGGGGCGGGGGAGACCCAGTACTTC
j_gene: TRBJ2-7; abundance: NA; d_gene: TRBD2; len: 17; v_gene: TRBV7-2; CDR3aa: CASSPTSGRLLSYEQYF; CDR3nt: TGTGCCAGCAGCCCAACTAGCGGGAGGCTCCTTTCCTACGAGCAGTACTTC
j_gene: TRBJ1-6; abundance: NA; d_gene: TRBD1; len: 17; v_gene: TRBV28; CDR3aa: CASSPPGQQGRKSPLHF; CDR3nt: TGTGCCAGCAGTCCACCCGGTCAACAGGGGAGGAAATCACCCCTCCACTTT
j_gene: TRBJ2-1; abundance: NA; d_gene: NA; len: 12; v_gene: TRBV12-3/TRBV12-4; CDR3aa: CASSLGAGEQFF; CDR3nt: TGTGCCAGCAGTTTAGGCGCGGGGGAGCAGTTCTTC
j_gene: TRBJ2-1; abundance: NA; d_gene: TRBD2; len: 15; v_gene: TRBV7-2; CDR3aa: CASSGRREGRGEQFF; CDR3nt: TGTGCCAGCAGCGGTCGGCGGGAGGGCCGTGGTGAGCAGTTCTTC
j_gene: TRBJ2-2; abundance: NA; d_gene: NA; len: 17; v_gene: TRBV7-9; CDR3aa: CASSSQGAVGNTGELFF; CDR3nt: TGTGCCAGCAGCTCACAGGGAGCGGTTGGGAACACCGGGGAGCTGTTTTTT
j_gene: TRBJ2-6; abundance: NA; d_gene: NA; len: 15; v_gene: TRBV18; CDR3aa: CASSPQGSGANVLTF; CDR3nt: TGTGCCAGCTCACCACAGGGGTCGGGGGCCAACGTCCTGACTTTC
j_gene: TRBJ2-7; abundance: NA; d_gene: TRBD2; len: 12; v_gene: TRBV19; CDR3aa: CASSPGGYEQYF; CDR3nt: TGTGCCAGTAGTCCGGGGGGGTACGAGCAGTACTTC
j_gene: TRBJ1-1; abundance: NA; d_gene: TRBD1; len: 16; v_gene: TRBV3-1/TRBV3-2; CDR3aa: CASSLSGTAQNTEAFF; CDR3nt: TGTGCCAGCAGCCTCTCCGGGACAGCGCAGAACACTGAAGCTTTCTTT
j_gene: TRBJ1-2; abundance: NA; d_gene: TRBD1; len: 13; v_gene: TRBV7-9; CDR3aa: CASRGQGATGYTF; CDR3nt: TGTGCCAGCAGAGGTCAGGGGGCGACTGGCTACACCTTC
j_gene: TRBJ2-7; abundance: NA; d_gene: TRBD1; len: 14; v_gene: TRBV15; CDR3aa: CATSLDRATYEQYF; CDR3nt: TGTGCCACCAGCCTAGACAGGGCCACCTACGAGCAGTACTTC
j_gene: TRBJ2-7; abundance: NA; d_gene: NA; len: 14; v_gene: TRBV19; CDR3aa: CASSSWGVSYEQYF; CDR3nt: TGTGCCAGTAGTAGCTGGGGGGTCTCCTACGAGCAGTACTTC
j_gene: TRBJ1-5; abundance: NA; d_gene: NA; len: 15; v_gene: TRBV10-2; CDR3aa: CASSEYRGVGQPQHF; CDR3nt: TGCGCCAGCAGTGAGTATCGGGGAGTTGGGCAGCCCCAGCATTTT
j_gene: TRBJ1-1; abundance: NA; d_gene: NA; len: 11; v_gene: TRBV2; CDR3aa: CASRSGQSAFF; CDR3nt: TGTGCCAGCAGAAGCGGGCAGTCCGCTTTCTTT
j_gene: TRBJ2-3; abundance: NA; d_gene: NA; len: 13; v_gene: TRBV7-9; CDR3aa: CASGTGSADTQYF; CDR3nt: TGTGCCAGCGGTACAGGGAGCGCAGATACGCAGTATTTT
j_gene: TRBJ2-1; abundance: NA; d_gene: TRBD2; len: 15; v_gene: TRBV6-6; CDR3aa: CASSYPSGSYNEQFF; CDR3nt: TGTGCCAGCAGTTACCCTAGCGGATCCTACAATGAGCAGTTCTTC
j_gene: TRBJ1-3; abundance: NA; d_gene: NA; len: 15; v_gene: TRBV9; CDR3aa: CASSVSGVSGNTIYF; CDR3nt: TGTGCCAGCAGCGTTTCAGGGGTGTCGGGAAACACCATATATTTT
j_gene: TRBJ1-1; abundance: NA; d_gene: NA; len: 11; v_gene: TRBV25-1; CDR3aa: CASRKGTEAFF; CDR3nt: TGTGCCAGCAGAAAGGGGACTGAAGCTTTCTTT
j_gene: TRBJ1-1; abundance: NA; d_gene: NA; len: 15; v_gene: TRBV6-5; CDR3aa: CASSYRKGVNTEAFF; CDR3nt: TGTGCCAGCAGTTATAGAAAAGGGGTGAACACTGAAGCTTTCTTT
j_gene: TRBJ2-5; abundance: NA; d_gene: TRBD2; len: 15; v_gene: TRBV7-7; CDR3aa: CASSLLAGGIETQYF; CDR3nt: TGTGCCAGCAGCTTACTAGCGGGAGGGATAGAGACCCAGTACTTC
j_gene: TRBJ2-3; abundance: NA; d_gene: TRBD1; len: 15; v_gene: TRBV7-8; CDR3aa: CASILGQVVTDTQYF; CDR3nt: TGTGCCAGCATCCTGGGACAGGTTGTCACAGATACGCAGTATTTT
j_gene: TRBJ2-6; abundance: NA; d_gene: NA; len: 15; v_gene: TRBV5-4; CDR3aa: CASSPRDIGANVLTF; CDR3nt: TGTGCCAGCAGCCCGAGGGATATTGGGGCCAACGTCCTGACTTTC
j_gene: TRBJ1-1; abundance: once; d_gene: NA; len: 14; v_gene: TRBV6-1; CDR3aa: CASSESRVNTEAFF; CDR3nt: TGTGCCAGCAGTGAATCCAGGGTGAACACTGAAGCTTTCTTT
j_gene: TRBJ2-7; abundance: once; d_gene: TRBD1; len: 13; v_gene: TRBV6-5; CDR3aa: CASSRTGKDEQYF; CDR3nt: TGTGCCAGCAGCCGGACAGGAAAGGACGAGCAGTACTTC
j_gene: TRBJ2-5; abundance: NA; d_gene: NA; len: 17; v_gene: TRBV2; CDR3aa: CASSVLSLTAPKETQYF; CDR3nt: TGTGCCAGCAGTGTTCTGAGTCTGACAGCTCCTAAAGAGACCCAGTACTTC
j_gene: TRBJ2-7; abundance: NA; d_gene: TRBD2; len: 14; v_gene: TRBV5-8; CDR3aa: CASSVGGTRGEQYF; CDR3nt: TGTGCCAGCAGTGTGGGGGGGACGCGGGGGGAGCAGTACTTC
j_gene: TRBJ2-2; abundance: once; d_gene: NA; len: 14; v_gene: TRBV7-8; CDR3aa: CASSLDPVAGELFF; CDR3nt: TGTGCCAGCAGCTTAGACCCCGTAGCCGGGGAGCTGTTTTTT
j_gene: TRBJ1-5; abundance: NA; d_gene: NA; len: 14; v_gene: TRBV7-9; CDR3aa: CASSLDGVNQPQHF; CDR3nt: TGTGCCAGCAGCTTAGATGGAGTCAATCAGCCCCAGCATTTT
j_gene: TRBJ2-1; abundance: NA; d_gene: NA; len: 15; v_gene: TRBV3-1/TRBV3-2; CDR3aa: CASSQERGTYNEQFF; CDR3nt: TGTGCCAGCAGCCAAGAGCGGGGAACGTACAATGAGCAGTTCTTC
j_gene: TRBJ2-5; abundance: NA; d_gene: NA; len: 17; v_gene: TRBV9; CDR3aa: CASSVAPGGAGQETQYF; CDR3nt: TGTGCCAGCAGCGTAGCTCCGGGGGGCGCGGGCCAAGAGACCCAGTACTTC
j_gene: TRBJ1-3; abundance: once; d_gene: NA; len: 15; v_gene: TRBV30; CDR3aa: CAWSSGRATGNTIYF; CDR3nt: TGTGCCTGGAGTTCGGGTAGAGCCACTGGAAACACCATATATTTT
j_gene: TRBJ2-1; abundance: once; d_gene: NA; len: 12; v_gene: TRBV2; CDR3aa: CASRQGENEQFF; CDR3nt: TGTGCCAGCAGACAGGGTGAGAATGAGCAGTTCTTC
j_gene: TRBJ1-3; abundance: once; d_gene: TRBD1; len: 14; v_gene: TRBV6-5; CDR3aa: CASRLGTGGNTIYF; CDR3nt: TGTGCCAGCAGGCTCGGGACAGGGGGGAACACCATATATTTT
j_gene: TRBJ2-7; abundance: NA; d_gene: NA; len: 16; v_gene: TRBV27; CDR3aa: CASSRDTSGRGYEQYF; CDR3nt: TGTGCCAGCAGTAGGGACACTAGTGGGAGGGGGTACGAGCAGTACTTC
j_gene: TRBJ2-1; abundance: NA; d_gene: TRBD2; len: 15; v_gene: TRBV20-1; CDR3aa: CSASPVASGRGEQFF; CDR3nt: TGCAGTGCTAGTCCCGTGGCTAGCGGGAGAGGTGAGCAGTTCTTC
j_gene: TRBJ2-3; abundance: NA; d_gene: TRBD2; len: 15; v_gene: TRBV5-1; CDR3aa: CASSLVGGGLDTQYF; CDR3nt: TGCGCCAGCAGCTTGGTTGGCGGGGGGCTGGATACGCAGTATTTT
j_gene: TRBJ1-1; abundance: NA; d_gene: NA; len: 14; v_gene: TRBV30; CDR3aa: CAWKKGQRKTEAFF; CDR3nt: TGTGCCTGGAAGAAAGGACAGAGAAAGACTGAAGCTTTCTTT
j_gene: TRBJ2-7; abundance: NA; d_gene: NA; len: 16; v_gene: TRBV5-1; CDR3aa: CASSLEPGTSSYEQYF; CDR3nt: TGCGCCAGCAGCTTGGAACCGGGGACAAGCTCCTACGAGCAGTACTTC
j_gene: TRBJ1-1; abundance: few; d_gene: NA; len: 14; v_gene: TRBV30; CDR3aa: CAWSGGGKNTEAFF; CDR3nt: TGTGCCTGGAGTGGAGGGGGAAAGAACACTGAAGCTTTCTTT
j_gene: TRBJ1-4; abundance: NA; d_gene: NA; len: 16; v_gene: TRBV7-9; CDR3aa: CASSLGGGYRNEKLFF; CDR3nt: TGTGCCAGCAGCTTAGGGGGAGGGTACCGGAATGAAAAACTGTTTTTT
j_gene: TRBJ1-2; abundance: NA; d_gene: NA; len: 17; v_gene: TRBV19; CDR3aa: CASSNLRTRLANYGYTF; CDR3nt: TGTGCCAGTAGTAACCTTCGGACACGCCTAGCTAACTATGGCTACACCTTC